This T cell receptor (beta chain) was sequenced during a study of cytomegalovirus exposure and HLA in healthy donors (dated by TCRdb to 2015 to 2018). Regarding the complete study: An earlier analysis of about 530 of the donors reported 276 Gb of sequence data and 117 million unique TCR beta sequences obtained from about 200 million T cells. Both class I and class II loci were covered by HLA typing, at four-digit resolution. The T cell repertoires of several hundred subjects were profiled by immunosequencing and related to cytomegalovirus serostatus. In addition to the first cohort of several hundred subjects, a separate validation cohort of over 90 different subjects was used. In the later analysis, no new phenotypic data were used to find candidate immune exposures; instead, reliance was placed on TCR beta sequences and their occurrence across donors. The study aimed to test whether cataloging public T cell receptors could reveal signatures of past pathogen exposure. To decide whether each TCR beta V gene segment behaved as functional or pseudogenic, an earlier analysis of approximately 600 of the donors relied on high-throughput TCR beta sequencing. Every repertoire in the discovery cohort had been generated on one and the same sequencing platform. An early release that covered some 630 HLA-typed donors contained about 300 gigabases of sequencing data and 85 million to 100 million unique TCR sequences. The number of donors typed differed by locus, with 629-630 for A, B, C, DRB1 and DQB1, roughly 550 for DQA1, 600 to 610 for DPA1, and about 450 for DPB1. The genetic ancestry cluster associated with self-reported Caucasian donors included 81% of the roughly 360 genotyped donors. In a later analysis, previously published TCR beta repertoires from more than 500 donors were re-analyzed and high-resolution HLA genotyping was added so that TCR occurrence patterns could be studied. Among roughly 400 genotyped donors of the cohort, an average of approximately 200,000 unique TCR beta nucleotide sequences was sequenced per donor, of which about 20% were non-productive. High-throughput TCR immunosequencing, statistical association of individual TCRs with disease status, and machine learning were combined to predict cytomegalovirus infection status. In a later genetic analysis, genome-wide SNP genotypes for about three fifths of the roughly 670 donors were used, and that subset was treated as a discovery cohort. Roughly 5 DR-DQ haplotypes were treated as single units for association and clustering because of strong linkage in the cohort. Donor age, sex, ethnicity and CMV serostatus were compiled alongside the repertoire data. What the work shows at the level of the full study, not this receptor alone: The classifier was reported to diagnose cytomegalovirus status with high specificity and sensitivity in both the original and validation cohorts. Broadly in line with IMGT annotations, most TCR beta V segments showed up in productive rearrangements about 87% or about 30% of the time in an earlier analysis of approximately 600 of the donors. Presence/absence analyses assumed roughly uniform sequencing depth across donors, an assumption that may not hold. In a later genetic analysis, fewer N-insertions in productive TCRs were reported among donors in an Asian-associated ancestry cluster than the roughly 700-donor mean. In a later analysis, HLA-associated TCR beta chains were found to be more clonally expanded and to have lower generation probabilities than equally common non-associated chains. A total of fewer than 200 TCR beta chains were listed by the study as associated with cytomegalovirus. A further reported finding was that TCR beta sequences accurately predicted the HLA-A and HLA-B alleles for most subjects in the first cohort. Because counts were too low, fewer than 20 rarely observed V segments, including chromosome 9 orphons, were excluded from the earlier analysis of about 500 of the donors. Several of the top co-occurrence clusters appeared to be linked to parvovirus B19, influenza, CMV and Epstein-Barr virus, according to a later analysis. When HLA alleles, especially DR and DQ, strongly co-occurred, TCR associations were difficult to assign to individual alleles. In a later analysis, TCR association rates were found to vary across HLA loci, with the most associated TCRs seen for DRB1 alleles and the fewest for HLA-C alleles. Linkage disequilibrium might explain the correlated functional status among segregating V segments, but an unknown experimental factor could not be ruled out. In vitro tests confirmed that a few of the cytomegalovirus-associated TCR beta chains recognize cytomegalovirus antigens. In a later analysis, most CMV-associated TCR beta chains were found to appear HLA-restricted, with HLA associations seemingly driven largely by CMV exposure. Because HLA typing was unavailable for some donors at each locus, only the typed subset was used in association tests. In a later genetic analysis, a missense DCLRE1C variant was associated with V-gene and J-gene trimming of TCR beta chains, and the association was replicated in an independent cohort. Most TCR sequences were observed very rarely across donors, whereas some public TCRs were present in many individuals. According to the authors, the approach could potentially be generalized to other disease states and immunological phenotypes. The sequencing pipeline was judged likely to have produced a cluster of highly shared sequence variants as a technical artifact. A later analysis associated 15,000 to 20,000 TCR beta sequences with specific HLA alleles at a false discovery rate of 0.05. Only TCR beta chains were sequenced in this cohort, and the absence of alpha or paired-chain data limited detectable features. For the cohort, immune exposure information was limited to CMV serostatus. Some IMGT-functional V segments, including TRBV6-2 and TRBV6-3, could not be distinguished by the 87-base-pair reads and were therefore excluded.

Libraries were prepared through the immunoSEQ multiplex PCR assay. The multiplex PCR relied on a mix of 60 forward primers for TCR Vbeta segments and 13 reverse primers for TCR Jbeta segments. The CDR3 region of rearranged TCR beta genes was amplified from genomic DNA by a multiplex PCR assay. On the Illumina HiSeq System, the amplified TCR beta libraries were sequenced as 87-base-pair reads. Per the source publication's procedure: A later analysis tallied 80 million to 95 million unique TCR beta chains across the 666 repertoires, and 10 million to 11 million of those chains were shared by two or more donors. A nearest-neighbor algorithm error-corrected the raw reads and collapsed the reads into unique sequences, merging closely related sequences to remove PCR and sequencing errors. To assign V, D and J gene segments, CDR3 sequences were aligned to IMGT reference sequences. For a sequence to be retained, a match of at least six nucleotides to both a V gene segment and a J gene segment was required. Rearrangements were classified as productive when the CDR3 lacked stop codons and remained in frame with V and J, and all other rearrangements were classified as non-productive. Following IMGT convention, CDR3 was defined as the stretch from the second conserved V-encoded cysteine up to the conserved J-encoded phenylalanine. In an earlier analysis of some 550 of the donors, sequences lacking an unambiguous match to a single V gene segment were excluded. An earlier analysis of some 610 of the donors called V segments functional above 56.7% productive rearrangements and segregating when the between-donor standard deviation exceeded 5%. A statistical classification framework was developed to diagnose cytomegalovirus status using the catalog of TCR beta chain sequences. V and J gene assignment, in a later analysis, came from comparing TCR nucleotide sequences with IMGT/GENE-DB human TR gene sequences. The TCRdist pipeline was used in a later analysis to assign CDR3 sequences and most-parsimonious VDJ recombination scenarios. A later analysis defined each TCR beta chain by its CDR3 amino acid sequence plus V-gene family, and excluded reads lacking a unique V-gene family. As a way to deal with suspected cross-contamination and a sequencing artifact, a later analysis dropped roughly 620 nucleotide sequences that were highly shared and had low generation probability. In a later analysis, a clonal expansion index was calculated for each public chain from normalized within-repertoire ranks of inferred template counts. In a later analysis, generation probabilities were computed with a VDJ recombination model fitted to out-of-frame rearrangements, and the resulting probabilities were checked against IGoR. In a later analysis, TCR-TCR, TCR-HLA and TCR-CMV co-occurrence was scored with hypergeometric tests, and a repertoire-size bias correction was applied to TCR pairs. False discovery rates were estimated in a later analysis by permuting HLA or CMV assignments 20 times. A later analysis grouped co-occurring TCRs with DBSCAN, adding TCRdist sequence similarity when clustering within HLA-allele-positive subsets. Co-occurrence clustering excluded repertoires with fewer than 30,000 or more than 120,000 public chains, plus five with anomalous nucleotide sharing. Here the immuneACCESS table is served through TCRdb, limited to in-frame sequences with V and J called. Missing clones are a known gap in these copies; in checked studies unresolved V genes cover under half, and the rest lacks a known reason. V and J calls plus clone size are reproduced from that table; the DNA served to infer D and trimming. This sample's records show some 39,000 clones. The top ten hold over 3% of the sample.

Ends trimmed: V by 3 bases, J by 1 base; bases unmatched to a gene: 2. The germline V gene encodes CDR1 LNHDA and CDR2 SQIVND (reference sequence). Spanning cysteine to phenylalanine, the CDR3 consists of 15 amino acids. The only DNA kept is the CDR3, 45 bases in frame from the first base. A remark on this clone: Its antigen has not been determined.

The cohort consisted of some 730 healthy bone marrow donors. At the time of sampling, every cohort member was nominally healthy, though immune exposures that went unrecorded were likely present. The donor was CMV seropositive and belonged to the group of more than 250 seropositive cohort members. Each donor provided a peripheral blood sample, and peripheral blood mononuclear cells were used for TCR beta sequencing. Genomic DNA extraction from the blood cell samples was performed with the Qiagen DNeasy Blood Extraction Kit. The sequencing sample was made of PBMCs. This receptor chain uses TRBV19 and TRBJ1-5, and 8 junctional nucleotides match TRBD1. This TCR came from a woman aged 25 to 39 in good health and CMV-seropositive. The DNA sequence follows: TGTGCCAGTAGTATCGACAGGGGAAGCAATCAGCCCCAGCATTTT. This yields the protein CASSIDRGSNQPQHF.